The source of this TCR beta chain is a study of cytomegalovirus exposure and HLA in healthy donors. 60 Vbeta and 13 Jbeta primers were used in PCR. Profiled with immunoSEQ multiplex PCR; TCRdb holds only in-frame clones, not every one. The table has approximately 190,000 clones, more than 70% seen once. V lost 4 bases to trimming and J lost 10 bases, with 14 bases between them. Germline CDR1 is SGHTA and CDR2 is FQGTGA. The CDR3 has 14 amino acids. Overall study results and limits: Likely technical artifact: a cluster of highly shared sequence variants.

As to this clone: Its antigen is still unknown.

Donors counted as nominally healthy when sampled, yet unrecorded immune exposures were likely. The chain combines TRBV7-3 with TRBJ1-6; possible D gene TRBD1, 6 bases. This TCR derives from a boy aged 10-17 years in good health and CMV-seronegative. Sequenced: PBMCs. CDR3 in amino acids: CASSSGTSGSPLHF. Written as DNA, the CDR3 is TGTGCCAGCAGCTCGGGGACAAGTGGATCACCCCTCCACTTT.